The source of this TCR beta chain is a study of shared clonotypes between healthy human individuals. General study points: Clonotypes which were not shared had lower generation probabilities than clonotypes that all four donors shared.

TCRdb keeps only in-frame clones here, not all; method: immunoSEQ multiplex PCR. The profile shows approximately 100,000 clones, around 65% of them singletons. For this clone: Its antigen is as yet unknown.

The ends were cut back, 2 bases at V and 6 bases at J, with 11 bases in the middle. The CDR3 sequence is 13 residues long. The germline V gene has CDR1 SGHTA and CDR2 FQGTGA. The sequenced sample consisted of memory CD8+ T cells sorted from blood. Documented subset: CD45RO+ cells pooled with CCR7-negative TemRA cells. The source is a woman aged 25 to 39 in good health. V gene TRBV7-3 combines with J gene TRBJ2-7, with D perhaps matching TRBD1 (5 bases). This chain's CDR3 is CASSLDLGLEQYF. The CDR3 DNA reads TGTGCCAGCAGCTTAGATTTGGGGCTCGAGCAGTACTTC. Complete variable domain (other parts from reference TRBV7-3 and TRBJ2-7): GAGVSQTPSNKVTEKGKYVELRCDPISGHTALYWYRQSLGQGPEFLIYFQGTGAADDSGLPNDRFFAVRPEGSVSTLKIQRTERGDSAVYLCASSLDLGLEQYFGPGTRLTVT.